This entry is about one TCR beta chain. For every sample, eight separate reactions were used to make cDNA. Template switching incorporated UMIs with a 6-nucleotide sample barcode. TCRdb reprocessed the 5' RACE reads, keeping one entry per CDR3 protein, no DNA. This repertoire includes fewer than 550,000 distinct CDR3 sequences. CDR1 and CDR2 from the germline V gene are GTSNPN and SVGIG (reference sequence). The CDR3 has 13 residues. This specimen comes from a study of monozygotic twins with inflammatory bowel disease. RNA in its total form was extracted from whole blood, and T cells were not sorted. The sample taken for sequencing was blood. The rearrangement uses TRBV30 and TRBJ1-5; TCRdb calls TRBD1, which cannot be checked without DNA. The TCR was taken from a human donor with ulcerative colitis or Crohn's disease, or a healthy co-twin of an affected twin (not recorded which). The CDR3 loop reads CAWSQGADQPQHF.